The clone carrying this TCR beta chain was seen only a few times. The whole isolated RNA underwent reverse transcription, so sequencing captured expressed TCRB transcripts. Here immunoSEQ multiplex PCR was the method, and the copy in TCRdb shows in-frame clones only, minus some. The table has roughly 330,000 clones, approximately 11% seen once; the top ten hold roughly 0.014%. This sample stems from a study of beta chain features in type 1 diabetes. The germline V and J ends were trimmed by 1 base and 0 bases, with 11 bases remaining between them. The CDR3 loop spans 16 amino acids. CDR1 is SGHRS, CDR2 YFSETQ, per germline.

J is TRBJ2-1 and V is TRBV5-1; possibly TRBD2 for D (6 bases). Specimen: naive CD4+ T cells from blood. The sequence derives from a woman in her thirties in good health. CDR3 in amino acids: CASSLRLASSYNEQFF. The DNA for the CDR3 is TGCGCCAGCAGCTTGAGGCTAGCGAGCTCCTACAATGAGCAGTTCTTC.